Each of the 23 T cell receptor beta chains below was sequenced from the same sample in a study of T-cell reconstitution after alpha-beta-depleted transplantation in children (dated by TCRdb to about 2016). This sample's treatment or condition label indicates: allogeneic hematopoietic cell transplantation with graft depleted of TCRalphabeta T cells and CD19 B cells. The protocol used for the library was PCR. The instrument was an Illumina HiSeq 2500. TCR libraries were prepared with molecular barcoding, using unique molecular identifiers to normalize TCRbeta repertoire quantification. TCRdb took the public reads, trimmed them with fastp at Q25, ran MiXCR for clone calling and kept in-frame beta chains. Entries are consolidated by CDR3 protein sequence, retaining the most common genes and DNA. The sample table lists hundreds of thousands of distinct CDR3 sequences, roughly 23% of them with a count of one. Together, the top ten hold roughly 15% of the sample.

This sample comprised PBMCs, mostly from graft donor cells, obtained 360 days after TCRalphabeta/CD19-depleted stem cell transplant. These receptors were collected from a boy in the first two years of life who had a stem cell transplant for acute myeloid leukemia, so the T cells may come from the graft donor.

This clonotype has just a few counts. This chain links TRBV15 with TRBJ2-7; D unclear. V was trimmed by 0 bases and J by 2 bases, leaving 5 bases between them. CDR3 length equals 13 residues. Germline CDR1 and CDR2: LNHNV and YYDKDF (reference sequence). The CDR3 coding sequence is TGTGCCACCAGCAGAGAGACCACCTACGAGCAGTACTTC. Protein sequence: CATSRETTYEQYF.

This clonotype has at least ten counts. The CDR3 nucleotides are TGTGCCAGCAGTCGACCTAGCGGGGGTCACCCCGTTTTAGAGACCCAGTACTTC. As protein: CASSRPSGGHPVLETQYF. The V gene is TRBV11-2, the J gene TRBJ2-5; 10 bases fit TRBD2. Germline CDR1 and CDR2: SGHAT and FQNNGV. The CDR3 sequence is 18 residues long. After removal of 6 bases from V and 4 bases from J, the junction contained 17 bases not matched to a gene.

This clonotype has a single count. CDR3 nucleotides: TGTGCCAGCTCACCACCAGCGGGGGGACTAGATACGCAGTATTTT. Its translation is CASSPPAGGLDTQYF. J is TRBJ2-3 and V is TRBV18; 9 bases agree with TRBD2. From germline, CDR1 is KGHSH and CDR2 LQKENI. The junction had 3 bases not matched to a gene; V was cut back by 0 bases and J by 5 bases. CDR3 length: 15 amino acids.

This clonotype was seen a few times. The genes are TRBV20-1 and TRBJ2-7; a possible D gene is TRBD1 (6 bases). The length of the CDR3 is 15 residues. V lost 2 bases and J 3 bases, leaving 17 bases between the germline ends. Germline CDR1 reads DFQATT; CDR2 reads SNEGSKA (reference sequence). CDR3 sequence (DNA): TGCAGTGCTAGATCAACAGGGTACCCCGTCTACGAGCAGTACTTC. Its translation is CSARSTGYPVYEQYF.

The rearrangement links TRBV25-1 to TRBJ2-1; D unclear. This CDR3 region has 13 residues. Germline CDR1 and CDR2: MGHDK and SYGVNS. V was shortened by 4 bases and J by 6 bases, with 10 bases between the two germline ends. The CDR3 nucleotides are TGTGCCAGCAGTGTTTGGTCCGGCAATGAGCAGTTCTTC. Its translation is CASSVWSGNEQFF.

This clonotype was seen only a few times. DNA for the CDR3: TGCAGCGTTGAAGGTGGGACAGGCAGGAGCAATGAGCAGTTCTTC. This gives the protein CSVEGGTGRSNEQFF. The V gene is TRBV29-1, the J gene TRBJ2-1; 8 nucleotides match TRBD1. From germline, CDR1 is SQVTM and CDR2 ANQGSEA. J gave up 6 bases and V 1 base, and 8 bases lay outside the gene matches. This CDR3 has 15 residues.

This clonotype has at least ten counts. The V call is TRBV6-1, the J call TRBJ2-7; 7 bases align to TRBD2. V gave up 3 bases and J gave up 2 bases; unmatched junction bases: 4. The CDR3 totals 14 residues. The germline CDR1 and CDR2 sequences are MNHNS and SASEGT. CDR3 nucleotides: TGTGCCAGCAGTGACTACCGGGGGGCCTACGAGCAGTACTTC. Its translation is CASSDYRGAYEQYF.

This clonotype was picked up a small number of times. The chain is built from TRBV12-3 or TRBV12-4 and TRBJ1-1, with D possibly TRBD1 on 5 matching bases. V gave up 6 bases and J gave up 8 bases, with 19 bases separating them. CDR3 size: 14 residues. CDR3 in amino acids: CASSLFVGGKEAFF. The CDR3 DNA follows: TGTGCCAGCAGCCTTTTCGTCGGGGGTAAAGAAGCTTTCTTT.

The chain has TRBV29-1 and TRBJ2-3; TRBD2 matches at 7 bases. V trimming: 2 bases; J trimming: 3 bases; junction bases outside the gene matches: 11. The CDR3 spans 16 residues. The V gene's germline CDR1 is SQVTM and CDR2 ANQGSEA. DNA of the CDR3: TGCAGCGTTGAATTCCGCGGGGGATTGGAGACAGATACGCAGTATTTT. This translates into CSVEFRGGLETDTQYF.

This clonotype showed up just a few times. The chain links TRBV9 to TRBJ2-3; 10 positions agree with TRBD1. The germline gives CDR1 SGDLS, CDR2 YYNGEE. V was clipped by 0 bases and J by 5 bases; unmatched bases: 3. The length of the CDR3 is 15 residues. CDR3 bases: TGTGCCAGCAGCGTAGAACGGGACAGGGGAGATACGCAGTATTTT. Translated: CASSVERDRGDTQYF.

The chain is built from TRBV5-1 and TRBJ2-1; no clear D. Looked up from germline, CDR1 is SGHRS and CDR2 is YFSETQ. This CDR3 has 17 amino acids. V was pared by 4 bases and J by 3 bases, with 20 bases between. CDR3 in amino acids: CASSATALGGYYNEQFF. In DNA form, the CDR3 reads TGCGCCAGCAGCGCGACCGCCCTCGGTGGCTACTACAATGAGCAGTTCTTC.

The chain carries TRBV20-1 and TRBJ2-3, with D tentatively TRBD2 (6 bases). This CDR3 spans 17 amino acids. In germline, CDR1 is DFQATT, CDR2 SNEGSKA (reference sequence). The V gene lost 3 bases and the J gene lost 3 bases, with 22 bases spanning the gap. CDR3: CSASLAKGTSKTDTQYF. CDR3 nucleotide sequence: TGCAGTGCTAGCCTTGCAAAGGGGACTTCTAAGACAGATACGCAGTATTTT.

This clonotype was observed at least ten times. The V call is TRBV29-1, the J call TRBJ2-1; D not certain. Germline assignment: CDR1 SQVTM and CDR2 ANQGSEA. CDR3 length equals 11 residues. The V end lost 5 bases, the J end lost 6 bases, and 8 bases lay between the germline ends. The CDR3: CSVSPSNEQFF. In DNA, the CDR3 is TGCAGCGTTTCTCCGAGCAATGAGCAGTTCTTC.

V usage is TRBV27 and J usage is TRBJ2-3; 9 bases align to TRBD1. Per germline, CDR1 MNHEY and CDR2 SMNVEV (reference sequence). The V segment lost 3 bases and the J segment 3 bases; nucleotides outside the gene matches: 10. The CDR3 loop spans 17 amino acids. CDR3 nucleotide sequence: TGTGCCAGCAGTTTGAACGCCGGGACAGGGTGGACAGATACGCAGTATTTT. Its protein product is CASSLNAGTGWTDTQYF.

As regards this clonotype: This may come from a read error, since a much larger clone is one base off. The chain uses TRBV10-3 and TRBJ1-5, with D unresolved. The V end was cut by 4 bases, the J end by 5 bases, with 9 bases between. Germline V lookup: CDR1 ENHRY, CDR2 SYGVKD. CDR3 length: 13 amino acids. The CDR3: CAISAQLYQPQHF. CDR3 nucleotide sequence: TGTGCCATCAGTGCACAGCTTTATCAGCCCCAGCATTTT.

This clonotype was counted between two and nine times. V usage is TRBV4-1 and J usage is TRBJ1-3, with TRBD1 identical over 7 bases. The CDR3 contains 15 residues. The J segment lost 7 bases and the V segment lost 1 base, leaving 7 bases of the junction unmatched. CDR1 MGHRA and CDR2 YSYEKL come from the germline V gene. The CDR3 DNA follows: TGCGCCAGCAGCCAAGGTTCAGTCAGGGGGAACACCATATATTTT. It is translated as CASSQGSVRGNTIYF.

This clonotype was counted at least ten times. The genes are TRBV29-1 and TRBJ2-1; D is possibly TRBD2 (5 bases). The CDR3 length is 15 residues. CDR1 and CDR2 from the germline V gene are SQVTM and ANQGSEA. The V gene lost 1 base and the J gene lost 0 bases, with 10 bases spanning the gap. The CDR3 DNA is TGCAGCGTTGAAGTGTCCCTAGCCTCCTACAATGAGCAGTTCTTC. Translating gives CSVEVSLASYNEQFF.

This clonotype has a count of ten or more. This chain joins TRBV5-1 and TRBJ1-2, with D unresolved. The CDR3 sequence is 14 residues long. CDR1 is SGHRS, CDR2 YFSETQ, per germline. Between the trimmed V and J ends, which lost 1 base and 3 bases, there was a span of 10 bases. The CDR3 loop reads CASSLYRIDYGYTF. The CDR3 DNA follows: TGCGCCAGCAGCTTGTATCGGATTGACTATGGCTACACCTTC.

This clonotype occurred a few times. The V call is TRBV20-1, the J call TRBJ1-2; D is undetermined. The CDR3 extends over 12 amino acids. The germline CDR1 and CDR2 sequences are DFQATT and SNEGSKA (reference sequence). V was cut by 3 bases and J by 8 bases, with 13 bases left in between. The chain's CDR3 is CSASPVPWGYTF. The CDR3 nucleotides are TGCAGTGCTAGCCCGGTACCTTGGGGCTACACCTTC.

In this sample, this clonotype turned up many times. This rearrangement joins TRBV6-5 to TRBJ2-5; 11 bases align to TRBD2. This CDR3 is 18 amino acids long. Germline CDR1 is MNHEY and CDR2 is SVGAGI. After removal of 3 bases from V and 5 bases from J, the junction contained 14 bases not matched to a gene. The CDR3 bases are TGTGCCAGCAGTTATAGGGCCTTTAGCGGGGGGGCCCAGGAGACCCAGTACTTC. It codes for CASSYRAFSGGAQETQYF.

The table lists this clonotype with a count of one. The CDR3 loop reads CSASPSTMNTEAFF. The CDR3 DNA follows: TGCAGTGCTAGTCCTAGTACCATGAACACTGAAGCTTTCTTT. V gene TRBV20-1 combines with J gene TRBJ1-1; no reliable D call. The V gene's germline CDR1 is DFQATT and CDR2 SNEGSKA (reference sequence). With 3 bases removed from V and 0 bases from J, the gap between germline ends came to 11 bases. This CDR3 has 14 amino acids.

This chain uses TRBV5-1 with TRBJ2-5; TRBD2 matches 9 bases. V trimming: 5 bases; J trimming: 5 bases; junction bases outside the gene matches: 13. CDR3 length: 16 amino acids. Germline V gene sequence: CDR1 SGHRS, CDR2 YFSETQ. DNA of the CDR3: TGCGCCAGCAGTCAGAAGTTAGCGGGGGCCCGTGAGACCCAGTACTTC. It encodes CASSQKLAGARETQYF.

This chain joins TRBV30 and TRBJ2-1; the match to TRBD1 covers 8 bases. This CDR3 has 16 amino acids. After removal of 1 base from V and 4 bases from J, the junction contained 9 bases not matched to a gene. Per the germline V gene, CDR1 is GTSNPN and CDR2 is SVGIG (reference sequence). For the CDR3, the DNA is TGTGCCTGGAGTGCGGACAGGGAGTTTCTTTACAATGAGCAGTTCTTC. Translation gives CAWSADREFLYNEQFF.